These 7 T cell receptor beta chains were all obtained from the same sample, sequenced in a study of CD8+CD57+ T cells in acquired aplastic anemia. Genomic DNA was employed as the template in profiling TCR beta VDJ and CDR3. TCRdb recomputed calls from the reads with MiXCR, one row per CDR3 protein. The data show fewer than 100,000 distinct CDR3 sequences, under 50% seen once. The sequencing input was sorted CD4+, CD8+, or CD8+CD57+ T cells (not recorded which) from PBMCs. Source of these receptors: a human donor in good health, serving as a control.

The chain joins TRBV7-2 to TRBJ2-7; D might be TRBD1 (5 bases). This CDR3 contains 15 residues. The V end lost 6 bases, the J end lost 6 bases, and 21 bases lay between the germline ends. Germline V gene sequence: CDR1 SGHTA, CDR2 FQGNSA. This chain's CDR3 is CASSSGLVRAIEQYF. The CDR3 DNA reads as TGTGCCAGCAGTTCAGGTCTGGTCAGGGCGATCGAGCAGTACTTC.

V is TRBV30 and J is TRBJ2-3; D is uncertain. Germline V gene sequence: CDR1 GTSNPN, CDR2 SVGIG (reference sequence). Deletions cut 5 bases from V and 6 bases from J, with 12 bases between. The CDR3 has 12 amino acids. CDR3 in DNA: TGTGCCTGGGCTCCTTTAGGCGATACGCAGTATTTT. Protein sequence: CAWAPLGDTQYF.

Comments on this clonotype: Possible read error: a much larger clone is one base away. This chain uses TRBV6-1 with TRBJ2-7; the D gene is possibly TRBD1 (5 bases). The ends were cut back, 7 bases at V and 0 bases at J, with 16 bases in the middle. CDR1 is MNHNS and CDR2 is SASEGT in the germline V gene. There are 15 residues in the CDR3. The CDR3 nucleotides are TGTGCCAGCAACAAAGGGCAGGGAAACTCCTACGAGCAGTACTTC. Translating it yields CASNKGQGNSYEQYF.

V and J are TRBV11-2 and TRBJ2-5; no firm D call. CDR3 size: 15 residues. Trimming left V 1 base short and J 5 bases short, with 14 bases between. CDR1 is SGHAT and CDR2 is FQNNGV in the germline V gene. This chain's CDR3 is CASSLVPGLRETQYF. The CDR3 bases are TGTGCCAGCAGCTTAGTTCCAGGCCTCAGGGAGACCCAGTACTTC.

This clonotype has ten or more counts. This chain joins TRBV2 and TRBJ2-1; 7 nucleotides match TRBD2. The trim removed 1 base at V and 5 bases at J, leaving 11 bases unmatched. Germline lookup yields CDR1 SNHLY and CDR2 FYNNEI. The CDR3 is 17 residues long. The CDR3 region has the DNA TGTGCCAGCAGTGAAGGACTAGCCTCGGGGGAGGACAATGAGCAGTTCTTC. Protein sequence: CASSEGLASGEDNEQFF.

The chain combines TRBV5-1 with TRBJ2-2, with D unclear. The V end was cut by 0 bases, the J end by 7 bases, with 16 bases between. Germline CDR1 SGHRS, CDR2 YFSETQ. The CDR3 is made up of 16 amino acids. CDR3: CASSLASGGLGGELFF. The DNA of the CDR3 is TGCGCCAGCAGCTTGGCTTCAGGCGGTCTGGGCGGGGAGCTGTTTTTT.

This rearrangement joins TRBV12-5 to TRBJ2-3; D might be TRBD2 (5 bases). Trimming stripped 4 bases from V and 0 bases from J, with 17 bases between. The CDR3 runs 17 residues. Germline V gene data show CDR1 as LGHNT and CDR2 as FRNRAP. The CDR3 region has the DNA TGTGCTAGTGGTTCCCAAGGACTGAAAGCTAGCACAGATACGCAGTATTTT. This encodes CASGSQGLKASTDTQYF.